This T cell receptor (beta chain) was profiled in a study of cytomegalovirus exposure and HLA in healthy donors. CDR1 and CDR2 from the germline V gene are GTSNPN and SVGIG (reference sequence). The CDR3 has 12 residues. Deletions cut 5 bases from V and 4 bases from J, with 11 bases between. It was with 60 Vbeta and 13 Jbeta primers that the PCR ran. The data were produced by immunoSEQ multiplex PCR, yet TCRdb's version contains in-frame clones alone and is incomplete. The sample holds around 150,000 clones, around three quarters seen once. The rearrangement links TRBV30 to TRBJ1-1; tentatively, D is TRBD1 (6 bases). The material sequenced was PBMCs. The receptor was derived from a male donor in good health and CMV-seronegative. This CDR3 is CAWSKGGTEAFF. In DNA, the CDR3 is TGTGCCTGGTCCAAAGGGGGCACTGAAGCTTTCTTT.